The 27 T cell receptor beta chains presented below share a single source sample, sequenced in a study of blood T cell repertoires in COVID-19. Libraries were prepared by immunoSEQ multiplex PCR; TCRdb keeps only in-frame clonotypes and omits some of them. The table includes over 200,000 clones, around 91% detected once. The sample was PBMCs or T cells enriched from blood (not recorded which). All receptors derive from a man between 25 and 39 years old who had been exposed to COVID-19.

The chain carries TRBV7-2 and TRBJ1-1; a weak D match, TRBD1 (6 bases). This CDR3 has 16 amino acids. The V gene's germline CDR1 is SGHTA and CDR2 FQGNSA. Trimming took off 5 bases at V and 3 bases at J, with 19 bases between the two ends. Here the CDR3 reads CASSRDRIGSDTEAFF. For the CDR3, the DNA is TGTGCCAGCAGCCGTGACAGGATAGGTTCTGACACTGAAGCTTTCTTT. The whole variable domain, remainder taken from reference TRBV7-2 and TRBJ1-1, is GAGVSQSPSNKVTEKGKDVELRCDPISGHTALYWYRQSLGQGLEFLIYFQGNSAPDKSGLPSDRFSAERTGGSVSTLTIQRTQQEDSAVYLCASSRDRIGSDTEAFFGQGTRLTVV.

V and J are TRBV4-1 and TRBJ1-1; 9 bases are shared with TRBD1. J was trimmed by 4 bases and V by 3 bases; bases with no gene match: 15. The length of the CDR3 is 18 residues. Germline CDR1 is MGHRA and CDR2 is YSYEKL. The CDR3 reads CASSHAGPGTGRVTEAFF. The CDR3 coding sequence is TGCGCCAGCAGCCATGCCGGTCCCGGGACAGGGAGGGTCACTGAAGCTTTCTTT.

The V call is TRBV18, the J call TRBJ2-1, with a tentative D call TRBD2 (7 bases). The CDR3 sequence is 19 residues long. The germline CDR1 and CDR2 sequences are KGHSH and LQKENI. V was clipped by 0 bases and J by 3 bases, with 21 bases between them. The CDR3 loop reads CASSPPGGLTTEHYNEQFF. The CDR3 bases are TGTGCCAGCTCACCACCGGGGGGGCTAACCACCGAACACTACAATGAGCAGTTCTTC.

The rearrangement uses TRBV13 and TRBJ2-2, with TRBD2 matching over 13 bases. This CDR3 contains 15 residues. Germline CDR1 reads PRHDT; CDR2 reads FYEKMQ (reference sequence). V dropped 6 bases and J dropped 5; count of bases not matched to a gene: 3. The CDR3 DNA is TGTGCCAGCAGGGCGGGACTAGCGGGGACCGGGGAGCTGTTTTTT. This encodes CASRAGLAGTGELFF.

V and J are TRBV5-1 and TRBJ2-3, with 8 bases identical to TRBD2. Per the germline V gene, CDR1 is SGHRS and CDR2 is YFSETQ. The length of the CDR3 is 16 residues. J gave up 6 bases and V 0 bases, and 9 bases lay outside the gene matches. The CDR3 DNA reads TGCGCCAGCAGCTTGGAGGTCGGGGGGGCCTCGGATACGCAGTATTTT. Translating gives CASSLEVGGASDTQYF.

The chain couples TRBV5-1 to TRBJ2-3; 10 bases align to TRBD1. The length of the CDR3 is 15 residues. Germline values: CDR1 SGHRS, CDR2 YFSETQ. The V and J ends lost 5 bases and 1 base, in that order; junction bases with no gene match: 4. In nucleotides, the CDR3 is TGCGCCAGCAGGAAAGGACAGGGGGGCACAGATACGCAGTATTTT. It is translated as CASRKGQGGTDTQYF. The full variable domain, completed using reference TRBV5-1 and TRBJ2-3, is KAGVTQTPRYLIKTRGQQVTLSCSPISGHRSVSWYQQTPGQGLQFLFEYFSETQRNKGNFPGRFSGRQFSNSRSEMNVSTLELGDSALYLCASRKGQGGTDTQYFGPGTRLTVL.

The chain links TRBV5-1 to TRBJ2-5; 9 bases line up with TRBD1. The junction had 3 bases not matched to a gene; V was cut back by 4 bases and J by 5 bases. The length of the CDR3 is 13 residues. Germline CDR1 is SGHRS and CDR2 is YFSETQ. The CDR3 protein is CASSEGTGETQYF. The CDR3, as DNA: TGCGCCAGCAGCGAAGGGACAGGGGAGACCCAGTACTTC.

The genes are TRBV21-1 and TRBJ2-7; TRBD2 reflects the table's D call only, with no check against the DNA. TRBV21-1 corresponds to a pseudogene. The CDR3 covers 12 residues. The CDR3 is CASSNTPYEQYF. DNA of the CDR3: TGTGCCAGCAGCAACACTCCTTACGAGCAGTACTTC.

The chain couples TRBV7-2 to TRBJ2-3; TRBD2 matches 10 bases. The CDR3 loop spans 16 amino acids. The V gene end was trimmed by 3 bases and the J gene end by 5 bases; junction bases not matched to a gene: 8. Germline CDR1 is SGHTA and CDR2 is FQGNSA. The CDR3 here is CASSFPGTSAKDTQYF. CDR3 coding DNA: TGTGCCAGCAGCTTTCCCGGGACTAGCGCCAAAGATACGCAGTATTTT.

The CDR3 DNA follows: TGTGCCAGCAGTGAAGGGGGGCCCACTGGGGACTATGGCTACACCTTC. Its protein is CASSEGGPTGDYGYTF. The chain combines TRBV2 with TRBJ1-2, with a weak D call TRBD1 (6 bases). The CDR3 consists of 16 residues. Germline V lookup: CDR1 SNHLY, CDR2 FYNNEI. Deletions cut 1 base from V and 3 bases from J, with 15 bases between. The variable domain in full, with the rest retrieved from reference TRBV2 and TRBJ1-2, is EPEVTQTPSHQVTQMGQEVILRCVPISNHLYFYWYRQILGQKVEFLVSFYNNEISEKSEIFDDQFSVERPDGSNFTLKIRSTKLEDSAMYFCASSEGGPTGDYGYTFGSGTRLTVV.

This clone was picked up one time. V and J are TRBV7-8 and TRBJ2-7; 7 bases fit TRBD2. The V gene's germline CDR1 is SGHVS and CDR2 FQNEAQ. The V and J ends lost 2 bases and 0 bases, in that order; junction bases with no gene match: 10. The CDR3 runs to 17 residues. This CDR3 reads CASSLTMGGVSSYEQYF. The CDR3 DNA reads TGTGCCAGCAGCTTAACTATGGGGGGGGTGAGCTCCTACGAGCAGTACTTC.

The genes are TRBV12-3 or TRBV12-4 and TRBJ2-7, with no clear D. The CDR3 is 13 residues long. V was cut by 6 bases and J by 2 bases, with 11 bases left in between. CDR3: CASSRSITYEQYF. CDR3 nucleotide sequence: TGTGCCAGCAGCAGGTCCATCACCTACGAGCAGTACTTC.

This rearrangement joins TRBV4-1 to TRBJ2-3, with TRBD1 identical over 8 bases. The CDR3 loop spans 18 amino acids. The J segment lost 2 bases and the V segment lost 1 base, leaving 11 bases of the junction unmatched. Looked up from germline, CDR1 is MGHRA and CDR2 is YSYEKL. The CDR3 DNA follows: TGCGCCAGCAGCCAAGCGTCTTGGGGACAGGCGAACACAGATACGCAGTATTTT. It codes for CASSQASWGQANTDTQYF.

The genes are TRBV29-1 and TRBJ1-1, with no clear D. Germline lookup yields CDR1 SQVTM and CDR2 ANQGSEA. There are 11 residues in the CDR3. V gave up 6 bases and J gave up 1 base, with 6 bases separating them. CDR3 residues: CSVVRNTEAFF. CDR3 nucleotides: TGCAGCGTGGTCAGGAACACTGAAGCTTTCTTT.

The J gene is TRBJ1-5, the V gene TRBV6-6, with D unresolved. CDR1 is MNHNY and CDR2 is SVGAGI in the germline V gene (reference sequence). V dropped 4 bases and J dropped 7 bases, with 17 bases sitting between them. The CDR3 consists of 15 residues. The CDR3 coding sequence is TGTGCCAGCAGTTCGACGACAACTGGCGTACAGCCCCAGCATTTT. Its translation is CASSSTTTGVQPQHF.

V is TRBV6-2 or TRBV6-3 and J is TRBJ1-2; TRBD1 aligns across 10 bases. Germline CDR1 is MNHEY and CDR2 is SVGEGT. The CDR3 consists of 18 residues. V shed 2 bases and J 6 bases; nucleotides not matched to a gene: 15. This chain's CDR3 is CASSYLSAGTGVLNGYTF. The CDR3, as DNA: TGTGCCAGCAGTTACCTCTCCGCGGGGACAGGGGTCTTAAATGGCTACACCTTC.

The chain uses TRBV12-5 and TRBJ2-3, with TRBD2 identical over 7 bases. V was pared by 1 base and J by 2 bases, with 9 bases of the junction left unmatched. The germline V gene encodes CDR1 LGHNT and CDR2 FRNRAP. This CDR3 is built from 17 residues. CDR3 DNA: TGTGCTAGTGGTTTGGCCCCCTCTAGCGGTCTCACAGATACGCAGTATTTT. Residues: CASGLAPSSGLTDTQYF.

This clone appeared a single time. The genes are TRBV6-2 or TRBV6-3 and TRBJ2-5; weak D call: TRBD2 (6 bases). V gave up 6 bases and J gave up 4 bases, with 18 bases separating them. Germline-derived CDR1 and CDR2 are MNHEY and SVGEGT. This CDR3 spans 15 amino acids. Written as DNA, the CDR3 is TGTGCCAGCAGCAGCCATCTACGGGAGTTAGAGACCCAGTACTTC. Protein sequence: CASSSHLRELETQYF.

As DNA, the CDR3 is TGTGCCAGCAGCTTAGATGCCCGCCCCGGGGATGCGCAGTTCTTC. Translating it yields CASSLDARPGDAQFF. The V call is TRBV11-2, the J call TRBJ2-1, with a possible D match to TRBD2 (5 bases). Germline V CDR1 and CDR2: SGHAT, FQNNGV. The V end lost 0 bases, the J end lost 12 bases, and 18 bases lay between the germline ends. The CDR3 is made up of 15 amino acids.

Comment on this clone: The germline gene is not matched at one end of the junction; a read error may be the cause. The chain couples TRBV11-2 to TRBJ1-2; possibly TRBD1 for D (6 bases). The germline CDR1 and CDR2 sequences are SGHAT and FQNNGV. This CDR3 region has 12 residues. This CDR3 is CASSKGQTDCTF. CDR3 bases: TGTGCCAGCAGCAAAGGACAGACCGACTGCACGTTC.

The chain links TRBV27 to TRBJ2-5, with D maybe TRBD1 (5 bases). Deletions cut 5 bases from V and 5 bases from J, with 15 bases between. Germline CDR1 and CDR2: MNHEY and SMNVEV (reference sequence). CDR3 length equals 14 residues. The CDR3 protein is CASSQNPYRETQYF. The CDR3, as DNA: TGTGCCAGCAGTCAGAACCCATACAGGGAGACCCAGTACTTC.

This clone was picked up one time. Here the CDR3 DNA reads TGCGCCAGCAGCCAAGTGCCGGGGGTAGCCTATGGCTACACCTTC. The encoded protein is CASSQVPGVAYGYTF. V is TRBV4-1 and J is TRBJ1-2; D may be TRBD1 (5 bases). Germline-derived CDR1 and CDR2 are MGHRA and YSYEKL. This CDR3 comprises 15 residues. V lost 1 base and J 4 bases, leaving 13 bases between the germline ends.

The chain recombines TRBV7-8 with TRBJ1-3; D is perhaps TRBD1 (6 bases). Trimming took off 2 bases at V and 4 bases at J, with 9 bases between the two ends. CDR3 length equals 14 residues. Germline V CDR1 and CDR2: SGHVS, FQNEAQ. This CDR3 is CASSLFRGGNTIYF. CDR3 nucleotide sequence: TGTGCCAGCAGCTTATTCAGGGGAGGAAACACCATATATTTT. The variable domain in full, with the rest retrieved from reference TRBV7-8 and TRBJ1-3, is GAGVSQSPRYKVAKRGQDVALRCDPISGHVSLFWYQQALGQGPEFLTYFQNEAQLDKSGLPSDRFFAERPEGSVSTLKIQRTQQEDSAVYLCASSLFRGGNTIYFGEGSWLTVV.

This clone was counted at least ten times. V and J are TRBV6-2 or TRBV6-3 and TRBJ1-1; no firm D call. V was trimmed by 6 bases and J by 4 bases, leaving 21 bases between them. CDR1 is MNHEY, CDR2 SVGEGT, per germline. This CDR3 has 16 residues. CDR3 in DNA: TGTGCCAGCAGCCATTCGTCCTTGTACGGGGTCACTGAAGCTTTCTTT. Its translation: CASSHSSLYGVTEAFF.

This clone was seen once. V is TRBV30 and J is TRBJ1-2; 8 bases map to TRBD1. This CDR3 is built from 14 residues. Germline CDR1 is GTSNPN and CDR2 is SVGIG (reference sequence). J gave up 3 bases and V 2 bases, and 5 bases lay outside the gene matches. The DNA of the CDR3 is TGTGCCTGGAGTAAAAACAGGGGGTACTATGGCTACACCTTC. It specifies CAWSKNRGYYGYTF.

V is TRBV6-5 and J is TRBJ1-2; tentative D call: TRBD1 (6 bases). Trimming cost V 7 bases and J 10 bases, with 13 bases left between them. Germline values: CDR1 MNHEY, CDR2 SVGAGI. This CDR3 has 11 residues. The CDR3 coding sequence is TGTGCCAGCACCAGGGGCCGGGACTACACCTTC. It specifies CASTRGRDYTF.

This clone was observed a single time. The chain employs TRBV29-1 and TRBJ2-1, with TRBD1 matching 7 bases. V trimming: 6 bases; J trimming: 10 bases; junction bases outside the gene matches: 15. CDR3 size: 14 residues. Germline CDR1 reads SQVTM; CDR2 reads ANQGSEA. The CDR3, as DNA: TGCAGCGTAGCCATCTCCGGGACAGCCGGCGAGCAGTTCTTC. It specifies CSVAISGTAGEQFF.